Below, 22 T cell receptor beta chains from the same sample are listed, as sequenced in a study of T cell changes during pregnancy in multiple sclerosis. Assay: immunoSEQ multiplex PCR; the TCRdb copy retains only in-frame clones and omits some. The table includes approximately 100,000 clones, roughly nine tenths detected once. Here the sequenced sample was peripheral blood, taken in the second trimester of pregnancy. The receptors originated from a female donor with multiple sclerosis, enrolled in a pregnancy study.

This chain joins TRBV5-4 and TRBJ1-1; no clear D. Trimming pared 2 bases from V and 5 bases from J, leaving 7 bases between. This CDR3 is 12 amino acids long. Germline lookup yields CDR1 SGHNT and CDR2 YYREEE (reference sequence). CDR3 coding DNA: TGTGCCAGCAGCTTTCCGGGGACTGAAGCTTTCTTT. Amino acid sequence: CASSFPGTEAFF.

The chain links TRBV10-3 to TRBJ2-5, with 11 nucleotides matching TRBD2. This CDR3 contains 14 residues. Per the germline V gene, CDR1 is ENHRY and CDR2 is SYGVKD. V gave up 6 bases and J gave up 5 bases; unmatched junction bases: 5. The CDR3 DNA reads TGTGCCATCAGGGCACTAGCGGGAGATGAGACCCAGTACTTC. It encodes CAIRALAGDETQYF.

The chain links TRBV11-3 to TRBJ2-5; 9 positions match TRBD1. Germline CDR1 and CDR2: SGHNT and YENEEA. V gave up 2 bases and J gave up 5 bases; unmatched junction bases: 9. The CDR3 is 16 residues long. Here the CDR3 reads CASSLSTGQGRETQYF. CDR3 nucleotide sequence: TGTGCCAGCAGCTTATCCACGGGACAGGGTCGGGAGACCCAGTACTTC.

Of note for this clone: The same CDR3 arises from other DNA sequences in this sample as well. The chain has TRBV29-1 and TRBJ1-1; D ambiguous. The V end was cut by 1 base, the J end by 0 bases, with 6 bases between. Germline V CDR1 and CDR2: SQVTM, ANQGSEA. The CDR3 spans 13 residues. The DNA for the CDR3 is TGCAGCGTTGAAGGGCGGATGAACACTGAAGCTTTCTTT. It encodes CSVEGRMNTEAFF.

The chain uses TRBV5-1 and TRBJ2-1; tentative D call: TRBD1 (6 bases). Germline V lookup: CDR1 SGHRS, CDR2 YFSETQ. The V end was cut by 4 bases, the J end by 7 bases, with 21 bases between. The CDR3 contains 16 residues. CDR3: CASSPLTGAKYNEQFF. CDR3 sequence (DNA): TGCGCCAGCAGCCCGCTGACAGGCGCTAAGTATAATGAGCAGTTCTTC.

The chain couples TRBV28 to TRBJ1-1; D perhaps matches TRBD1 (5 bases). Trimming took 8 bases from V and 2 from J, leaving 15 bases between them. The CDR3 runs 14 residues. The germline gives CDR1 MDHEN, CDR2 SYDVKM. CDR3 loop: CASGYGTLNTEAFF. As DNA, the CDR3 is TGTGCCAGCGGGTACGGGACTCTAAACACTGAAGCTTTCTTT.

The chain combines TRBV28 with TRBJ1-2; D is undetermined. Trimming shortened V by 5 bases and J by 5 bases, and 9 bases separated the two germline ends. The germline V gene has CDR1 MDHEN and CDR2 SYDVKM. The CDR3 loop spans 12 amino acids. The CDR3 sequence: CASSPRVYGYTF. The CDR3 DNA reads as TGTGCCAGCAGTCCGAGGGTTTATGGCTACACCTTC.

J is TRBJ1-5 and V is TRBV7-8; 8 bases are a match to TRBD1. Germline V CDR1 and CDR2: SGHVS, FQNEAQ. V shed 2 bases, J shed 0 bases, and the junction held 12 bases outside the gene matches. The CDR3 is 19 amino acids. The CDR3 region has the DNA TGTGCCAGCAGCTTACTACAGGGGGTTCGGGGATATAGCAATCAGCCCCAGCATTTT. Translated: CASSLLQGVRGYSNQPQHF.

The J gene is TRBJ2-7, the V gene TRBV29-1; D ambiguous. V lost 4 bases, J lost 4 bases, and 8 bases lay in between. The germline CDR1 and CDR2 sequences are SQVTM and ANQGSEA. There are 11 residues in the CDR3. The CDR3 is CSVVTAYEQYF. The CDR3 bases are TGCAGCGTTGTAACCGCGTACGAGCAGTACTTC.

The V and J genes are TRBV30 and TRBJ2-5, with TRBD1 identical over 8 bases. The CDR3 spans 15 residues. CDR1 is GTSNPN and CDR2 is SVGIG in the germline V gene (reference sequence). V lost 2 bases and J lost 0; bases outside the gene matches: 5. The CDR3 region has the DNA TGTGCCTGGAGTCCTGGGACAGGCAACCAAGAGACCCAGTACTTC. This gives the protein CAWSPGTGNQETQYF.

In this sample, this clone turned up once. The chain combines TRBV5-6 with TRBJ1-5; 7 bases align to TRBD1. The ends lost 4 bases at V and 3 bases at J; junction bases unmatched: 4. Germline CDR1 is SGHDT and CDR2 is YYEEEE. CDR3 length: 14 amino acids. The CDR3 DNA is TGTGCCAGCAGCCACAGGGGATACAATCAGCCCCAGCATTTT. Its protein product is CASSHRGYNQPQHF.

The gene calls are TRBV25-1 and TRBJ2-1; 7 positions match TRBD1. V lost 8 bases and J lost 8; bases outside the gene matches: 15. Per germline, CDR1 MGHDK and CDR2 SYGVNS. The CDR3 length is 15 residues. The CDR3 DNA follows: TGTGCCAGCGGGAACCCGGGACAGAGGGCTGATGAGCAGTTCTTC. It is translated as CASGNPGQRADEQFF.

The chain combines TRBV2 with TRBJ1-1; a weak D match, TRBD1 (5 bases). Germline V gene sequence: CDR1 SNHLY, CDR2 FYNNEI. Trimming removed 8 bases at V and 1 base at J, with 8 bases between. The CDR3 runs to 12 residues. The CDR3 loop is CASGDRNTEAFF. For the CDR3, the DNA is TGTGCCAGCGGAGACAGGAACACTGAAGCTTTCTTT.

This chain connects TRBV5-4 to TRBJ2-7; no reliable D call. Trimming removed 0 bases from V and 2 bases from J, with 6 bases in between. Germline assignment: CDR1 SGHNT and CDR2 YYREEE (reference sequence). The length of the CDR3 is 13 residues. The CDR3 DNA sequence: TGTGCCAGCAGCTTGGGGCGGCCCTACGAGCAGTACTTC. Its protein product is CASSLGRPYEQYF.

This sequence joins TRBV2 and TRBJ1-5; 7 bases line up with TRBD1. The CDR3 is 14 residues long. V lost 6 bases and J lost 11; bases outside the gene matches: 13. CDR1 SNHLY and CDR2 FYNNEI come from the germline V gene. CDR3 in DNA: TGTGCCAGCAGCTCCGGGACAGCCCGTATCGCCCAGCATTTT. Translated: CASSSGTARIAQHF.

The chain has TRBV6-4 and TRBJ2-3; TRBD2 matches 10 bases. V lost 2 bases, J lost 4 bases, and 3 bases stayed unmatched. This CDR3 has 15 amino acids. The germline gives CDR1 MRHNA, CDR2 SNTAGT. CDR3 sequence (DNA): TGTGCCAGCAGTGACGCACTAGCGGGGCCAGATACGCAGTATTTT. Its translation is CASSDALAGPDTQYF.

The chain joins TRBV4-2 to TRBJ2-3; 13 nucleotides line up with TRBD2. There are 18 residues in the CDR3. The V segment lost 4 bases and the J segment 0 bases; nucleotides outside the gene matches: 7. Germline assignment: CDR1 LGHNA and CDR2 YNFKEQ. CDR3: CASSLTSGGITSTDTQYF. In DNA form, the CDR3 reads TGTGCCAGCAGCCTGACTAGCGGGGGGATTACTAGCACAGATACGCAGTATTTT.

J is TRBJ2-3 and V is TRBV5-6; unclear D gene. The germline gives CDR1 SGHDT, CDR2 YYEEEE. The ends were cut back, 4 bases at V and 1 base at J, with 16 bases in the middle. The CDR3 consists of 16 residues. The CDR3 sequence: CASSTLRRSGTDTQYF. For the CDR3, the DNA is TGTGCCAGCAGCACCCTGCGTAGATCGGGCACAGATACGCAGTATTTT.

This clone occurred once. The chain combines TRBV19 with TRBJ1-2; the D gene is possibly TRBD1 (6 bases). The CDR3 runs to 16 residues. V lost 3 bases and J lost 0, with 14 bases in between. CDR1 is LNHDA and CDR2 is SQIVND in the germline V gene (reference sequence). CDR3: CASSMGRGLSNYGYTF. CDR3 coding DNA: TGTGCCAGTAGTATGGGCAGGGGATTGTCTAACTATGGCTACACCTTC.

The chain uses TRBV11-1 and TRBJ2-2; 8 nucleotides agree with TRBD2. The CDR3 has 17 amino acids. The germline V gene encodes CDR1 SGHAT and CDR2 FQDESV (reference sequence). V dropped 2 bases and J dropped 2; count of bases not matched to a gene: 7. Written as DNA, the CDR3 is TGTGCCAGCAGCTTATCACCAGCGGGAGCAAACACCGGGGAGCTGTTTTTT. Its protein product is CASSLSPAGANTGELFF.

This clone has just one count. The V gene is TRBV5-6, the J gene TRBJ2-1; D might be TRBD2 (6 bases). Germline V CDR1 and CDR2: SGHDT, YYEEEE. This CDR3 has 13 amino acids. The germline V and J ends were trimmed by 0 bases and 8 bases, with 9 bases remaining between them. CDR3 nucleotide sequence: TGTGCCAGCAGCTTGGAGGGCGGGGATGAGCAGTTCTTC. This codes for CASSLEGGDEQFF.

Only a few counts were recorded for this clone. This chain links TRBV30 with TRBJ1-5; 9 nucleotides agree with TRBD1. The CDR3 has 14 amino acids. With V trimmed by 2 bases and J by 4 bases, 3 bases remained unmatched. Germline V gene data show CDR1 as GTSNPN and CDR2 as SVGIG (reference sequence). CDR3 sequence reads: CAWSRGQGNQPQHF. The CDR3 DNA reads TGTGCCTGGAGTAGGGGACAGGGAAATCAGCCCCAGCATTTT.